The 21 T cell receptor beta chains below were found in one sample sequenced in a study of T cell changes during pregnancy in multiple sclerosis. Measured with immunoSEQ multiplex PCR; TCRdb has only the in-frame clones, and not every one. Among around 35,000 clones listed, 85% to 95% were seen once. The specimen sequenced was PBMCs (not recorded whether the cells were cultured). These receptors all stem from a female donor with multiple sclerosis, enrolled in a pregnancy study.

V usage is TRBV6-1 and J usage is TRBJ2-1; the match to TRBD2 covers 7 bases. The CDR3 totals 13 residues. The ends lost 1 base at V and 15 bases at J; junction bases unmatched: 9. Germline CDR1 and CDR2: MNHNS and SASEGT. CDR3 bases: TGTGCCAGCAGTGAAGTCGGCGGGAGCCGTCGGTTCTTC. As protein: CASSEVGGSRRFF.

The CDR3 loop reads CASSLYESPYNEQFF. CDR3 nucleotide sequence: TGTGCCAGCAGCTTATATGAATCTCCCTACAATGAGCAGTTCTTC. V is TRBV11-1 and J is TRBJ2-1; D unclear. The length of the CDR3 is 15 residues. The V end lost 2 bases, the J end lost 2 bases, and 10 bases lay between the germline ends. CDR1 and CDR2 from the germline V gene are SGHAT and FQDESV (reference sequence).

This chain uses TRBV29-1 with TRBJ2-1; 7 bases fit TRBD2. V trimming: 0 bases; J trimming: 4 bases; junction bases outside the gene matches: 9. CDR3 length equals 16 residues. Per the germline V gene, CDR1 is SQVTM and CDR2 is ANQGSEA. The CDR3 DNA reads TGCAGCGTTGAAGATTATCTAGCGGCAGGGTACAATGAGCAGTTCTTC. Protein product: CSVEDYLAAGYNEQFF.

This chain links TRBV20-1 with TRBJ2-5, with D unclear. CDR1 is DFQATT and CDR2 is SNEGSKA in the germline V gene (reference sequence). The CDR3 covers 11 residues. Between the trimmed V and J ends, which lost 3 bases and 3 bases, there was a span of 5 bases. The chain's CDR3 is CSASHEETQYF. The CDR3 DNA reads TGCAGTGCTAGCCACGAAGAGACCCAGTACTTC.

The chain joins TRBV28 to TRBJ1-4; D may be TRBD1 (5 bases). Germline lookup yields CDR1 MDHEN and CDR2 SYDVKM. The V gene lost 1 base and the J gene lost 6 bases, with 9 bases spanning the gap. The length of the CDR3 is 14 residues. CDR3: CASSLFWGHEKLFF. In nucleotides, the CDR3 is TGTGCCAGCAGTTTATTCTGGGGCCATGAAAAACTGTTTTTT. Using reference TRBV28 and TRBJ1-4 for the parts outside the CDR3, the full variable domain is DVKVTQSSRYLVKRTGEKVFLECVQDMDHENMFWYRQDPGLGLRLIYFSYDVKMKEKGDIPEGYSVSREKKERFSLILESASTNQTSMYLCASSLFWGHEKLFFGSGTQLSVL.

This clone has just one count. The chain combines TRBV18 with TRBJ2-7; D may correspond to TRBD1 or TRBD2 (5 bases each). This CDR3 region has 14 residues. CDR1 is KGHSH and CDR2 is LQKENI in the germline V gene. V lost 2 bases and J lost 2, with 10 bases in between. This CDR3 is CASSPGTNTYEQYF. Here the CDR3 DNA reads TGTGCCAGCTCACCAGGGACCAACACCTACGAGCAGTACTTC.

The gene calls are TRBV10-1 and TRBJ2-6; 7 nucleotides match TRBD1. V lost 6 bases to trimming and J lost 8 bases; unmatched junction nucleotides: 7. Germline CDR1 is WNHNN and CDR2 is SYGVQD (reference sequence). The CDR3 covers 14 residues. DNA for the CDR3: TGCGCCAGCAGGTCCGGGACAGCGTCCAACGTCCTGACTTTC. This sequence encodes CASRSGTASNVLTF.

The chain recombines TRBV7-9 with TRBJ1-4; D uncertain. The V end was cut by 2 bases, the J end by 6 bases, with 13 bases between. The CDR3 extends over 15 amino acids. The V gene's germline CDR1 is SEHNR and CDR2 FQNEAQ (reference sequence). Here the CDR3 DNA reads TGTGCCAGCAGCTTACCATCGAGGGCCGATGAAAAACTGTTTTTT. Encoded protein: CASSLPSRADEKLFF. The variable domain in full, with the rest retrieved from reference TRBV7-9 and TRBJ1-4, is DTGVSQNPRHKITKRGQNVTFRCDPISEHNRLYWYRQTLGQGPEFLTYFQNEAQLEKSRLLSDRFSAERPKGSFSTLEIQRTEQGDSAMYLCASSLPSRADEKLFFGSGTQLSVL.

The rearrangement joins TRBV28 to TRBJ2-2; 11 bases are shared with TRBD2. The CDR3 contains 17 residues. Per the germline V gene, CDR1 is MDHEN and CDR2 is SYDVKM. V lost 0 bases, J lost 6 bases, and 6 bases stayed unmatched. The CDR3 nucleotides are TGTGCCAGCAGTTTATGGGGCCTAGCGGGAGGTCCCGGGGAGCTGTTTTTT. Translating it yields CASSLWGLAGGPGELFF.

CDR3 sequence: CASSLTGARGIQYF. The CDR3 DNA follows: TGTGCCAGCAGCTTAACCGGGGCCCGGGGCATTCAGTACTTC. V usage is TRBV7-2 and J usage is TRBJ2-4; D is perhaps TRBD1 or TRBD2 (5 bases each). CDR1 is SGHTA and CDR2 is FQGNSA in the germline V gene. The V gene lost 2 bases and the J gene lost 9 bases, with 14 bases spanning the gap. The CDR3 has 14 amino acids.

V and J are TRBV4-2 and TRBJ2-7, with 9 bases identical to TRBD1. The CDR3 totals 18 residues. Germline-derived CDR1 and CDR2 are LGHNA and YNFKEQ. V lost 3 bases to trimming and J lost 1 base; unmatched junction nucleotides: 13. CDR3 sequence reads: CASSQGPTGGYLSYEQYF. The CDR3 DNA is TGTGCCAGCAGCCAGGGACCGACAGGGGGTTATCTTTCCTACGAGCAGTACTTC.

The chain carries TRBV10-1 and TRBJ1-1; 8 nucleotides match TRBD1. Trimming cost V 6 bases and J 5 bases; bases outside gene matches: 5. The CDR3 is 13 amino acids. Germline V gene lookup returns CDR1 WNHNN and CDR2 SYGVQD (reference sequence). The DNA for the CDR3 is TGCGCCAGCAGACCCGGACAGGGAACTGAAGCTTTCTTT. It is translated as CASRPGQGTEAFF.

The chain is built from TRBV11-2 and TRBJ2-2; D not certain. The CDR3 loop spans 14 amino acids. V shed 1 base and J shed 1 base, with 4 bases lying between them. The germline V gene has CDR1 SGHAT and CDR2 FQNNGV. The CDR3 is CASSLAGNTGELFF. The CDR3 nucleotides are TGTGCCAGCAGCTTAGCAGGGAACACCGGGGAGCTGTTTTTT.

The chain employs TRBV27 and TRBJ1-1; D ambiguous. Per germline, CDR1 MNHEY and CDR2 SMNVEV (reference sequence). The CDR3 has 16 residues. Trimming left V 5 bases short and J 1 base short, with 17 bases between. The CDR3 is CASSPKPHLGNTEAFF. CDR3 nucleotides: TGTGCCAGCAGTCCAAAACCGCACCTCGGGAACACTGAAGCTTTCTTT.

CDR3 amino acids: CASSFGRSRTEAFF. The CDR3 DNA reads as TGTGCCAGCAGCTTTGGCCGTTCGCGGACTGAAGCTTTCTTT. The chain has TRBV7-9 and TRBJ1-1; D unresolved. The germline V and J ends were trimmed by 3 bases and 5 bases, with 13 bases remaining between them. Germline values: CDR1 SEHNR, CDR2 FQNEAQ (reference sequence). CDR3 length: 14 amino acids.

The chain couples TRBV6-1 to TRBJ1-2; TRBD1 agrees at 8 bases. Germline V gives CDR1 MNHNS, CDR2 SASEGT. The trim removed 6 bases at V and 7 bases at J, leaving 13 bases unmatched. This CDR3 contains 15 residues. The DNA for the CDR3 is TGTGCCAGCAGGGGACAGGAAAACAGACGCTCTGGCTACACCTTC. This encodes CASRGQENRRSGYTF.

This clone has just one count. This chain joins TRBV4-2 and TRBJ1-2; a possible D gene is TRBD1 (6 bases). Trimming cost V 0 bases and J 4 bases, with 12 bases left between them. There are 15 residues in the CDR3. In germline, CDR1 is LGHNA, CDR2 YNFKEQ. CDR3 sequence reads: CASSQDRGQSYGYTF. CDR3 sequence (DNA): TGTGCCAGCAGCCAAGACCGCGGACAGAGCTATGGCTACACCTTC.

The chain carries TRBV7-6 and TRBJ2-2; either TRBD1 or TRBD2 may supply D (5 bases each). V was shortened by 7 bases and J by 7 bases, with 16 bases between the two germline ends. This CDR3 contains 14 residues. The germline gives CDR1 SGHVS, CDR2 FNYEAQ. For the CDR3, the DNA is TGTGCCAGCACCCTCAGAGGGGCAGGCGGGGAGCTGTTTTTT. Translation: CASTLRGAGGELFF.

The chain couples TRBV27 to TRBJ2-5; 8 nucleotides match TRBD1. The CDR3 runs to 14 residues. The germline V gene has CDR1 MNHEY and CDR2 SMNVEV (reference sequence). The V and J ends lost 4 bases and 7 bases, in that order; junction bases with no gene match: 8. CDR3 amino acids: CASSWGRGLGTQYF. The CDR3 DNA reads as TGTGCCAGCAGTTGGGGCAGGGGGCTTGGGACCCAGTACTTC.

The CDR3 coding sequence is TGTGCCAGCAGCTTAGCGGCAGGGAGTCGAAGCTCCTACGAGCAGTACTTC. Encoded protein: CASSLAAGSRSSYEQYF. The gene calls are TRBV7-8 and TRBJ2-7; D assignment may be TRBD1 or TRBD2 (5 bases each). Germline CDR1 and CDR2: SGHVS and FQNEAQ. This CDR3 comprises 17 residues. Trimming shortened V by 0 bases and J by 0 bases, and 15 bases separated the two germline ends.

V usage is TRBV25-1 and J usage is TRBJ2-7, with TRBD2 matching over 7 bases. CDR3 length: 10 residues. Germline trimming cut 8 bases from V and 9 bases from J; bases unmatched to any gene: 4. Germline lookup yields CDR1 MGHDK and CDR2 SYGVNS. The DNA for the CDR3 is TGTGCCAGCGGGGAGGGTTCGCAGTACTTC. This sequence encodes CASGEGSQYF.